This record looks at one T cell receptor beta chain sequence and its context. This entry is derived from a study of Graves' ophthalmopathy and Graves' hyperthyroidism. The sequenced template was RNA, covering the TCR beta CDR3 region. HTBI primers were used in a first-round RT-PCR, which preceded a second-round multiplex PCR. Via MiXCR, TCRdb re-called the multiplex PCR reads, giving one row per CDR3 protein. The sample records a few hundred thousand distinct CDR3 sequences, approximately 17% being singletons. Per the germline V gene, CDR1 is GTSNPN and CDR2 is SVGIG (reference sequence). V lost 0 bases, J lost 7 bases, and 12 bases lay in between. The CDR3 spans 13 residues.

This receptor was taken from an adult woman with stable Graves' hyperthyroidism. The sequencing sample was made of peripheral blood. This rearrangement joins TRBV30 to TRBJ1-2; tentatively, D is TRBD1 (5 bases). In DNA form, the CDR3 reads TGTGCCTGGAGTGTACAAGGGGCGGCTGGCTACACCTTC. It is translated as CAWSVQGAAGYTF.